The 9 T cell receptor beta chains reported below all come from one sample, sequenced in a study of early T cells in non-severe SARS-CoV-2 infection. One entry per CDR3 protein, called by TCRdb with MiXCR from the 5' RACE reads. The data contain 100,000 to 130,000 distinct CDR3 sequences, 9% to 14% of them singletons. The sample taken for sequencing was whole blood. The receptors derive from an adult who was a healthcare worker with PCR-confirmed SARS-CoV-2 infection or an uninfected control (not recorded which).

The gene calls are TRBV7-2 and TRBJ1-6; D is uncertain. Per germline, CDR1 SGHTA and CDR2 FQGNSA. With 1 base removed from V and 0 bases from J, the gap between germline ends came to 10 bases. The CDR3 contains 17 residues. Here the CDR3 reads CASSLVSRSSYNSPLHF. DNA of the CDR3: TGTGCCAGCAGCTTAGTTTCCCGAAGCTCCTATAATTCACCCCTCCACTTT.

The V gene is TRBV7-8, the J gene TRBJ2-7; D might be TRBD1 (6 bases). CDR1 and CDR2 (germline): SGHVS, FQNEAQ. The germline V and J ends were trimmed by 0 bases and 5 bases, with 11 bases remaining between them. CDR3 length: 14 amino acids. DNA of the CDR3: TGTGCCAGCAGCTTAGCGCAAACAGGGCACGAGCAGTACTTC. Translated: CASSLAQTGHEQYF.

This clonotype was detected a few times. The gene calls are TRBV25-1 and TRBJ2-7; D unresolved. This CDR3 has 15 amino acids. The ends were cut back, 8 bases at V and 0 bases at J, with 17 bases in the middle. The germline gives CDR1 MGHDK, CDR2 SYGVNS. The CDR3 region is CASGPGVQVSYEQYF. In DNA, the CDR3 is TGTGCCAGCGGCCCTGGGGTCCAAGTCTCCTACGAGCAGTACTTC.

V usage is TRBV3-1 and J usage is TRBJ1-6; tentatively, D is TRBD1 (5 bases). V shed 3 bases and J shed 7 bases, with 16 bases lying between them. The germline V gene has CDR1 LGHDT and CDR2 YNNKEL (reference sequence). The CDR3 is made up of 16 amino acids. The DNA for the CDR3 is TGTGCCAGCAGCCAGGGGGTTGGGGGATCAAATTCACCCCTCCACTTT. Protein product: CASSQGVGGSNSPLHF.

This clonotype was counted many times. The rearrangement joins TRBV3-1 to TRBJ2-5; D remains unclear. V gave up 1 base and J gave up 5 bases, with 8 bases separating them. The CDR3 has 13 residues. Looked up from germline, CDR1 is LGHDT and CDR2 is YNNKEL (reference sequence). The CDR3 nucleotides read TGTGCCAGCAGCCAAGTGAGGTCGGAGACCCAGTACTTC. Its translation is CASSQVRSETQYF.

The V and J genes are TRBV11-2 and TRBJ2-1, with D tentatively TRBD1 (6 bases). The CDR3 extends over 16 amino acids. From germline, CDR1 is SGHAT and CDR2 FQNNGV. Trimming removed 5 bases at V and 3 bases at J, with 17 bases between. The CDR3 sequence: CASSVGPDSFYNEQFF. As DNA, the CDR3 is TGTGCCAGCAGCGTGGGACCGGACAGCTTCTACAATGAGCAGTTCTTC.

The chain joins TRBV12-3 or TRBV12-4 to TRBJ2-2, with D maybe TRBD1 (5 bases). The CDR3 is made up of 16 amino acids. V dropped 5 bases and J dropped 6 bases, with 19 bases sitting between them. CDR3 sequence: CASSTIQTAKSGELFF. The CDR3 DNA sequence: TGTGCCAGCAGTACCATCCAGACAGCCAAGTCCGGGGAGCTGTTTTTT.

This clonotype was seen only a few times. The chain combines TRBV29-1 with TRBJ1-6; unclear D gene. Per germline, CDR1 SQVTM and CDR2 ANQGSEA. The CDR3 consists of 12 residues. Trimming cost V 6 bases and J 7 bases, with 10 bases left between them. The CDR3 is CSVGEGNSPLHF. The CDR3 bases are TGCAGCGTGGGAGAGGGAAATTCACCCCTCCACTTT.

V gene TRBV5-6 combines with J gene TRBJ2-7; 11 bases match TRBD2. This CDR3 spans 15 amino acids. V was clipped by 0 bases and J by 7 bases; unmatched bases: 6. Germline V gene sequence: CDR1 SGHDT, CDR2 YYEEEE. This chain's CDR3 is CASSLGAGLAGEQYF. CDR3 DNA: TGTGCCAGCAGCTTGGGGGCAGGACTAGCGGGTGAGCAGTACTTC.